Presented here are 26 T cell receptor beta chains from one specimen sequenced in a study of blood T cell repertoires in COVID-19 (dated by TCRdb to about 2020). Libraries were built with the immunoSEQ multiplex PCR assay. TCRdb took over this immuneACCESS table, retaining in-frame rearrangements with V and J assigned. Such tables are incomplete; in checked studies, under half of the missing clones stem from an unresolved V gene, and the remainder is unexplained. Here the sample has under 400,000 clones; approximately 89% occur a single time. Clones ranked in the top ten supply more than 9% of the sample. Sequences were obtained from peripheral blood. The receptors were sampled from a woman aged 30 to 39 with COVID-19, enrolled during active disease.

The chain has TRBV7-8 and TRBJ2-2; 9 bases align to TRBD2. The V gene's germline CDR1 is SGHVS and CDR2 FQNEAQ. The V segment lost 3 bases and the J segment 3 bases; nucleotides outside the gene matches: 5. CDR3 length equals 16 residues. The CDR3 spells CASSFSGRGYTGELFF. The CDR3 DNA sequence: TGTGCCAGCAGCTTTAGCGGGAGAGGGTACACCGGGGAGCTGTTTTTT.

The CDR3 here is CSVEDSGTYEQYF. Here the CDR3 DNA reads TGCAGCGTTGAAGATAGCGGGACCTACGAGCAGTACTTC. The chain is built from TRBV29-1 and TRBJ2-7; 8 positions agree with TRBD2. The CDR3 length is 13 residues. CDR1 and CDR2 (germline): SQVTM, ANQGSEA. V shed 0 bases, J shed 2 bases, and the junction held 0 bases outside the gene matches.

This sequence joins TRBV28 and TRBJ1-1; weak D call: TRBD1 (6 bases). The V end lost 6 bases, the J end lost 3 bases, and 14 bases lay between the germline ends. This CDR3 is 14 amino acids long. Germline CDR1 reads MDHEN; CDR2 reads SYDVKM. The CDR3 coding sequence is TGTGCCAGCAGGTGGGGGCAGAAGGACACTGAAGCTTTCTTT. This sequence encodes CASRWGQKDTEAFF.

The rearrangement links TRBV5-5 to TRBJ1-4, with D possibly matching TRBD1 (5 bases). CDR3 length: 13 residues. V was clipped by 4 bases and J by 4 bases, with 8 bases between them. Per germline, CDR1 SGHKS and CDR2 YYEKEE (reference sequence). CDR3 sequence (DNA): TGTGCCAGCAGCCGACAGCTTAATGAAAAACTGTTTTTT. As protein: CASSRQLNEKLFF.

The CDR3 nucleotides read TGTGCCAGCAGCTTAGGAGGGATGGGGACTGAAGCTTTCTTT. Amino acid sequence: CASSLGGMGTEAFF. The rearrangement uses TRBV11-2 and TRBJ1-1; no firm D call. This CDR3 is built from 14 residues. The V end lost 1 base, the J end lost 5 bases, and 11 bases lay between the germline ends. Germline lookup yields CDR1 SGHAT and CDR2 FQNNGV.

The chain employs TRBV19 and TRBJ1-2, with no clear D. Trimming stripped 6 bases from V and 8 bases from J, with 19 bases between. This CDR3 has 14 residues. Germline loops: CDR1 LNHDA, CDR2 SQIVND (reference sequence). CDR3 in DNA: TGTGCCAGTAGACCCTCTGGCCAGGTCAGGGGCTACACCTTC. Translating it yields CASRPSGQVRGYTF. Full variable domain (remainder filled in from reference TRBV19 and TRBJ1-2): DGGITQSPKYLFRKEGQNVTLSCEQNLNHDAMYWYRQDPGQGLRLIYYSQIVNDFQKGDIAEGYSVSREKKESFPLTVTSAQKNPTAFYLCASRPSGQVRGYTFGSGTRLTVV.

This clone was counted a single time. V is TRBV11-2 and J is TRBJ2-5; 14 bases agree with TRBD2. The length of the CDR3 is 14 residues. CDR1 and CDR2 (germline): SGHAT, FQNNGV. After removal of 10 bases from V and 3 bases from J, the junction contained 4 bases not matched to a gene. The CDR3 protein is CAIPGLAGEETQYF. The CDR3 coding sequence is TGTGCCATTCCGGGACTAGCGGGGGAAGAGACCCAGTACTTC.

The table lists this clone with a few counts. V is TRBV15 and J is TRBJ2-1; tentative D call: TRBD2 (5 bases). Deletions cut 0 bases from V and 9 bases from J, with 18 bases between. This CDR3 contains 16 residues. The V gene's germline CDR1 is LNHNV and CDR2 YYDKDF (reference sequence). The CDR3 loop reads CATSRDLTNLAREQFF. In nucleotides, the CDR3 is TGTGCCACCAGCAGAGATTTGACTAATTTAGCACGTGAGCAGTTCTTC.

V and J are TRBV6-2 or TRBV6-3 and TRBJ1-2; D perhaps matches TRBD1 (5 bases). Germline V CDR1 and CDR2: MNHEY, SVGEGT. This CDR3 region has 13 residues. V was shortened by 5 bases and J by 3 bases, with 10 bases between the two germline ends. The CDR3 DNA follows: TGTGCCAGCAGTCAGGACAACTACTATGGCTACACCTTC. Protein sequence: CASSQDNYYGYTF.

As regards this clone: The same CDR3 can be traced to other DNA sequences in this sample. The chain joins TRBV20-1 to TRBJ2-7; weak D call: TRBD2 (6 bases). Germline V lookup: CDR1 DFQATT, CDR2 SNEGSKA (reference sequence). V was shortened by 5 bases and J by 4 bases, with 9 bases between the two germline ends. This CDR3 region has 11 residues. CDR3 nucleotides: TGCAGTGCTTCGGGACTTTACGAGCAGTACTTC. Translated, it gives CSASGLYEQYF.

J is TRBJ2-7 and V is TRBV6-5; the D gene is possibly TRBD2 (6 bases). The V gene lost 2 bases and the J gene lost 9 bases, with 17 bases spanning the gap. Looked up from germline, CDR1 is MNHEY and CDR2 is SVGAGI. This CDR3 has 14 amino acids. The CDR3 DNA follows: TGTGCCAGCAGTTACGGGGTTGCAGTGGGAGGGCAGTACTTC. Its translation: CASSYGVAVGGQYF.

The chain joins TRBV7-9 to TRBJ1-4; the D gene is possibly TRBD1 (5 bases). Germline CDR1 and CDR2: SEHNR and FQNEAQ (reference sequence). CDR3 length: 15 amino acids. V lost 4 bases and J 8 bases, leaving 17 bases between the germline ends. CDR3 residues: CASSSSQGGGEKLFF. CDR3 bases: TGTGCCAGCAGCTCCTCCCAGGGTGGCGGAGAAAAACTGTTTTTT.

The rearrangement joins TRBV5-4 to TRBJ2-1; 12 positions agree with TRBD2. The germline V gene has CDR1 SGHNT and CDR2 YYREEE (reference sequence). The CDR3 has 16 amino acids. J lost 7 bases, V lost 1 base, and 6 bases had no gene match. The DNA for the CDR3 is TGTGCCAGCAGCTTGACACTAGCGGGAGGAAGGAATGAGCAGTTCTTC. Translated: CASSLTLAGGRNEQFF.

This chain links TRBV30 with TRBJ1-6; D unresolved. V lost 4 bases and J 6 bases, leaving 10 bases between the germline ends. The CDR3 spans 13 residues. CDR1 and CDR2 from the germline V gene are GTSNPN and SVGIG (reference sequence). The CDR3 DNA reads TGTGCCTGGACTAGGCGGCTTAATTCACCCCTCCACTTT. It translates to CAWTRRLNSPLHF.

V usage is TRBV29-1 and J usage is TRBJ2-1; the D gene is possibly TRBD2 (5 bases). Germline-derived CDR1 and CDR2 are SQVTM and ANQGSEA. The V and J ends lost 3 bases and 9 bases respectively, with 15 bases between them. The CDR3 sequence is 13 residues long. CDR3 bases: TGCAGCGTTGACTGGAGACTCGCGGGTGAGCAGTTCTTC. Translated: CSVDWRLAGEQFF.

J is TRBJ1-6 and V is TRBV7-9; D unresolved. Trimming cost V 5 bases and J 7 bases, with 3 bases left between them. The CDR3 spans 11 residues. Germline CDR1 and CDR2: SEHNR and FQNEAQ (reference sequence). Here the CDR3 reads CASSENSPLHF. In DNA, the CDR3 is TGTGCCAGCAGCGAGAATTCACCCCTCCACTTT.

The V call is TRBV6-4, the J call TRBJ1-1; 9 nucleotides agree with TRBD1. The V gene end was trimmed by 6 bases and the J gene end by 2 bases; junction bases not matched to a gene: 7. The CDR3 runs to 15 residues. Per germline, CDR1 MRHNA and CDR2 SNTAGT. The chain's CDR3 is CASRLQGASNTEAFF. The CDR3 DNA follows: TGTGCCAGCAGACTACAGGGGGCGTCTAACACTGAAGCTTTCTTT.

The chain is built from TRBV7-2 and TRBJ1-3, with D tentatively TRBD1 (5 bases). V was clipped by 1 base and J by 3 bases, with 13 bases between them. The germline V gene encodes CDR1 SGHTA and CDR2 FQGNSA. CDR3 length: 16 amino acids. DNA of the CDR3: TGTGCCAGCAGCTTAGGAGTAAGGGGTGGTGGAAACACCATATATTTT. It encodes CASSLGVRGGGNTIYF.

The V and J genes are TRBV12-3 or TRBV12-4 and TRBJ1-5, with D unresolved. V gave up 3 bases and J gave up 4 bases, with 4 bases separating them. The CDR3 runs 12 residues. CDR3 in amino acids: CASSFENQPQHF. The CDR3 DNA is TGTGCCAGCAGTTTCGAGAATCAGCCCCAGCATTTT.

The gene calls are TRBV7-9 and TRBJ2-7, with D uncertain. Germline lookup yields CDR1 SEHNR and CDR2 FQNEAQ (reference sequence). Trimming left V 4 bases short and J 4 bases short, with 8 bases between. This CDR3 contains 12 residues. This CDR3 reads CASSSIKYEQYF. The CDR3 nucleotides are TGTGCCAGCAGCTCTATTAAATACGAGCAGTACTTC.

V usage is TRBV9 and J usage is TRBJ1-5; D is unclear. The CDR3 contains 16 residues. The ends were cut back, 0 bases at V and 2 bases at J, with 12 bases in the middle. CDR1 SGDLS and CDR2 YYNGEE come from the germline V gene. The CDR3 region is CASSVDGGLGNQPQHF. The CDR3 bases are TGTGCCAGCAGCGTAGACGGAGGGCTTGGCAATCAGCCCCAGCATTTT.

This CDR3 reads CASSLSGGNTQYF. The CDR3, as DNA: TGTGCCAGCAGCTTAAGCGGCGGGAATACGCAGTATTTT. This rearrangement joins TRBV7-3 to TRBJ2-3; tentatively, D is TRBD2 (6 bases). The CDR3 totals 13 residues. The V end was cut by 1 base, the J end by 7 bases, with 9 bases between. Germline CDR1 SGHTA, CDR2 FQGTGA.

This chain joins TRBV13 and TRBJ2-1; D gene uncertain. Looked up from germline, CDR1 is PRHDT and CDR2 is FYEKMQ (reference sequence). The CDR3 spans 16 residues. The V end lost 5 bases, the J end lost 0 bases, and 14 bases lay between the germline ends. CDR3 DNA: TGTGCCAGCAGCCCTTGGAGTCAGAGCTCCTACAATGAGCAGTTCTTC. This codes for CASSPWSQSSYNEQFF.

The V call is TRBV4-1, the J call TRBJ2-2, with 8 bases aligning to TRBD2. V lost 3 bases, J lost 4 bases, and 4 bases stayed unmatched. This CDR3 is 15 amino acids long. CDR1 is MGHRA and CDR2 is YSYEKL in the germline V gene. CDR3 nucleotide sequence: TGCGCCAGCAGCCACAGCGGGAGAGGCACCGGGGAGCTGTTTTTT. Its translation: CASSHSGRGTGELFF.

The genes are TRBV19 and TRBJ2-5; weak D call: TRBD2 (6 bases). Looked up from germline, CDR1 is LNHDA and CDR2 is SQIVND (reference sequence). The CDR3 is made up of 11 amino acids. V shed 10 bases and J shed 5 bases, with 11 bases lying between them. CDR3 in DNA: TGTGCCATTGCGGCGGGGGAGACCCAGTACTTC. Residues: CAIAAGETQYF.

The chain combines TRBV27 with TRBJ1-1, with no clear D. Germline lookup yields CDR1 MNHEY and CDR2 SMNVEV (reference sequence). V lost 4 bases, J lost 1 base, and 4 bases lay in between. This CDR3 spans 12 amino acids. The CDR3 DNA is TGTGCCAGCAGTTCAGGGAACACTGAAGCTTTCTTT. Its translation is CASSSGNTEAFF.